The rows below give T cell receptor beta chains drawn from one sample of a study of early stage breast cancer tumors. Sequencing was performed with immunoSEQ multiplex PCR; in TCRdb, only in-frame clones are kept and a portion is missing. Of over 20,000 clones listed, roughly 67% are singletons. The sample taken for sequencing was breast tumor tissue. These receptors all stem from a person in their sixties or seventies with breast cancer. Each CDR3 is given with its conserved first and last residue. The D gene is left open where the match is weak. The size entry is marked missing in some rows and otherwise reads once, few, many or a size class.

D gene: -; clone size: -; V gene: TRBV7-9; J gene: TRBJ2-7; CDR3 protein: CASSLFEGVYEQYF; CDR3 DNA: TGTGCCAGCAGCTTATTTGAGGGGGTCTACGAGCAGTACTTC
D gene: -; clone size: -; V gene: TRBV7-9; J gene: TRBJ2-1; CDR3 protein: CASSLVLPLGNEQFF; CDR3 DNA: TGTGCCAGCAGCTTAGTGCTGCCGCTAGGCAATGAGCAGTTCTTC
D gene: -; clone size: -; V gene: TRBV25-1; J gene: TRBJ2-1; CDR3 protein: CASTRGKGYNEQFF; CDR3 DNA: TGTGCCAGCACCCGGGGGAAGGGCTACAATGAGCAGTTCTTC
D gene: TRBD1; clone size: -; V gene: TRBV5-1; J gene: TRBJ2-3; CDR3 protein: CASSLGDRESDTQYF; CDR3 DNA: TGCGCCAGCAGCTTGGGTGACAGGGAGTCAGATACGCAGTATTTT
D gene: TRBD2; clone size: -; V gene: TRBV9; J gene: TRBJ2-1; CDR3 protein: CASSFRGSGKEFF; CDR3 DNA: TGTGCCAGCAGCTTCCGTGGTAGCGGGAAGGAGTTCTTC
D gene: TRBD1; clone size: -; V gene: TRBV19; J gene: TRBJ2-7; CDR3 protein: CASSITGDRDEQYF; CDR3 DNA: TGTGCCAGTAGTATTACAGGGGACAGGGACGAGCAGTACTTC
D gene: -; clone size: -; V gene: TRBV19; J gene: TRBJ1-5; CDR3 protein: CASSLQGTTGGNQPQHF; CDR3 DNA: TGTGCCAGTAGTCTGCAGGGGACTACGGGGGGCAATCAGCCCCAGCATTTT
D gene: -; clone size: -; V gene: TRBV7-2; J gene: TRBJ1-1; CDR3 protein: CASSLNRAEAFF; CDR3 DNA: TGTGCCAGCAGCTTAAACAGGGCTGAAGCTTTCTTT
D gene: -; clone size: -; V gene: TRBV14; J gene: TRBJ1-4; CDR3 protein: CASSQVRSKAGTTNEKLFF; CDR3 DNA: TGTGCCAGCAGCCAAGTGAGGTCTAAGGCTGGCACAACTAATGAAAAACTGTTTTTT
D gene: -; clone size: -; V gene: TRBV25-1; J gene: TRBJ2-1; CDR3 protein: CASSVRESYNEQFF; CDR3 DNA: TGTGCCAGCAGTGTAAGGGAGTCCTACAATGAGCAGTTCTTC
D gene: TRBD2; clone size: -; V gene: TRBV11-3; J gene: TRBJ2-3; CDR3 protein: CASSSRSTSGSTDTQYF; CDR3 DNA: TGTGCCAGCAGCTCAAGATCGACTAGCGGGAGCACAGATACGCAGTATTTT
D gene: TRBD1; clone size: -; V gene: TRBV4-3; J gene: TRBJ2-3; CDR3 protein: CASSWTGGVSDTQYF; CDR3 DNA: TGCGCCAGCAGCTGGACAGGGGGCGTTTCGGATACGCAGTATTTT
D gene: -; clone size: -; V gene: TRBV28; J gene: TRBJ2-1; CDR3 protein: CASSLTGGSQFF; CDR3 DNA: TGTGCCAGCAGTTTAACAGGTGGATCCCAGTTCTTC
D gene: -; clone size: once; V gene: TRBV20-1; J gene: TRBJ2-7; CDR3 protein: CSAPTAYEQYF; CDR3 DNA: TGCAGTGCTCCCACAGCCTACGAGCAGTACTTC
D gene: TRBD2; clone size: few; V gene: TRBV28; J gene: TRBJ2-7; CDR3 protein: CASSPGLAGTEQYF; CDR3 DNA: TGTGCCAGCAGTCCGGGACTAGCGGGAACCGAGCAGTACTTC
D gene: TRBD1; clone size: -; V gene: TRBV19; J gene: TRBJ1-2; CDR3 protein: CASSIGDRVTYGYTF; CDR3 DNA: TGTGCCAGTAGTATCGGGGACAGGGTGACCTATGGCTACACCTTC
D gene: -; clone size: -; V gene: TRBV9; J gene: TRBJ2-1; CDR3 protein: CASSVGRAGRSYNEQFF; CDR3 DNA: TGTGCCAGCAGCGTCGGCAGGGCGGGACGATCCTACAATGAGCAGTTCTTC
D gene: TRBD2; clone size: -; V gene: TRBV7-3; J gene: TRBJ2-5; CDR3 protein: CASSLAPTSGPQETQYF; CDR3 DNA: TGTGCCAGCAGCTTAGCCCCAACTAGCGGGCCCCAAGAGACCCAGTACTTC
D gene: TRBD2; clone size: -; V gene: TRBV7-2; J gene: TRBJ2-5; CDR3 protein: CASSSRPAGGETQYF; CDR3 DNA: TGTGCCAGCAGCTCGAGGCCAGCGGGGGGGGAGACCCAGTACTTC
D gene: TRBD1; clone size: -; V gene: TRBV6-1; J gene: TRBJ2-7; CDR3 protein: CASSHLDQGAEEYF; CDR3 DNA: TGTGCCAGCAGTCACCTGGACCAGGGGGCCGAGGAGTACTTC
D gene: TRBD1; clone size: -; V gene: TRBV5-1; J gene: TRBJ1-5; CDR3 protein: CASSAGTGTFNQPQHF; CDR3 DNA: TGCGCCAGCAGCGCAGGGACAGGCACTTTCAATCAGCCCCAGCATTTT
D gene: -; clone size: -; V gene: TRBV11-2; J gene: TRBJ1-1; CDR3 protein: CASSPPYSLGMNTEAFF; CDR3 DNA: TGTGCCAGCAGCCCCCCCTACAGTCTCGGCATGAACACTGAAGCTTTCTTT
D gene: -; clone size: -; V gene: TRBV9; J gene: TRBJ2-7; CDR3 protein: CASSVRTGWEQYF; CDR3 DNA: TGTGCCAGCAGCGTGAGGACTGGCTGGGAGCAGTACTTC
D gene: TRBD1; clone size: -; V gene: TRBV18; J gene: TRBJ1-4; CDR3 protein: CASSPPAGGSTNEKLFF; CDR3 DNA: TGTGCCAGCTCACCACCGGCAGGGGGCTCAACTAATGAAAAACTGTTTTTT
D gene: -; clone size: few; V gene: TRBV9; J gene: TRBJ2-2; CDR3 protein: CASSSRGSTRELFF; CDR3 DNA: TGTGCCAGCAGCTCCCGAGGTAGCACCAGGGAGCTGTTTTTT
D gene: -; clone size: -; V gene: TRBV7-2; J gene: TRBJ2-1; CDR3 protein: CASSLGLRREQFF; CDR3 DNA: TGTGCCAGCAGCTTAGGGTTGCGGAGAGAGCAGTTCTTC
D gene: -; clone size: -; V gene: TRBV20-1; J gene: TRBJ2-3; CDR3 protein: CSAEGADTQYF; CDR3 DNA: TGCAGTGCCGAAGGGGCCGATACGCAGTATTTT
D gene: TRBD2; clone size: -; V gene: TRBV7-9; J gene: TRBJ2-1; CDR3 protein: CASSSGLADYNEQFF; CDR3 DNA: TGTGCCAGCAGCTCCGGACTAGCGGACTACAATGAGCAGTTCTTC
D gene: -; clone size: -; V gene: TRBV6-6; J gene: TRBJ1-3; CDR3 protein: CASSYDSMGNTIYF; CDR3 DNA: TGTGCCAGCAGTTATGACTCCATGGGAAACACCATATATTTT
D gene: TRBD1; clone size: -; V gene: TRBV7-2; J gene: TRBJ2-7; CDR3 protein: CASSSRQGGSEQYF; CDR3 DNA: TGTGCCAGCAGCTCGAGACAGGGGGGCTCCGAGCAGTACTTC
D gene: TRBD1; clone size: -; V gene: TRBV28; J gene: TRBJ1-2; CDR3 protein: CASSPEGQGDYGYTF; CDR3 DNA: TGTGCCAGCAGTCCCGAGGGACAGGGTGACTATGGCTACACCTTC
D gene: -; clone size: -; V gene: TRBV30; J gene: TRBJ1-1; CDR3 protein: CAWSAQGTEAFF; CDR3 DNA: TGTGCCTGGAGCGCCCAGGGCACTGAAGCTTTCTTT
D gene: -; clone size: -; V gene: TRBV19; J gene: TRBJ2-7; CDR3 protein: CASSIGGTEQYF; CDR3 DNA: TGTGCCAGTAGTATAGGAGGGACTGAGCAGTACTTC
D gene: -; clone size: few; V gene: TRBV5-1; J gene: TRBJ2-7; CDR3 protein: CASSSPVSSYEQYF; CDR3 DNA: TGCGCCAGCAGCTCCCCGGTGAGCTCCTACGAGCAGTACTTC
D gene: TRBD1; clone size: -; V gene: TRBV7-6; J gene: TRBJ2-7; CDR3 protein: CASSSSTGVVSRNEQYF; CDR3 DNA: TGTGCCAGCAGCTCTTCGACAGGGGTCGTCTCCCGAAACGAGCAGTACTTC
D gene: -; clone size: -; V gene: TRBV7-8; J gene: TRBJ2-2; CDR3 protein: CASSLPPGELFF; CDR3 DNA: TGTGCCAGCAGCCTCCCCCCCGGGGAGCTGTTTTTT
D gene: -; clone size: -; V gene: TRBV30; J gene: TRBJ1-3; CDR3 protein: CAWSASSAGGNTIYF; CDR3 DNA: TGTGCCTGGAGTGCCTCCAGTGCAGGTGGAAACACCATATATTTT
D gene: TRBD2; clone size: few; V gene: TRBV28; J gene: TRBJ2-7; CDR3 protein: CASSSRGLAGGEQYF; CDR3 DNA: TGTGCCAGCAGTTCTAGGGGACTAGCGGGAGGCGAGCAGTACTTC
D gene: TRBD1; clone size: -; V gene: TRBV5-1; J gene: TRBJ1-1; CDR3 protein: CASSLGQGARNTEAFF; CDR3 DNA: TGCGCCAGCAGCTTGGGACAGGGGGCAAGGAACACTGAAGCTTTCTTT
D gene: -; clone size: many; V gene: TRBV6-5; J gene: TRBJ2-4; CDR3 protein: CASQAGGTKNIQYF; CDR3 DNA: TGTGCCAGCCAGGCGGGCGGGACCAAAAACATTCAGTACTTC
D gene: -; clone size: -; V gene: TRBV11-2; J gene: TRBJ2-7; CDR3 protein: CASSLEEEQYF; CDR3 DNA: TGTGCCAGCAGCTTAGAGGAGGAGCAGTACTTC
D gene: TRBD1; clone size: -; V gene: TRBV28; J gene: TRBJ1-1; CDR3 protein: CASSDVGQGGTEAFF; CDR3 DNA: TGTGCCAGCAGTGACGTCGGACAGGGAGGTACTGAAGCTTTCTTT
D gene: TRBD2; clone size: -; V gene: TRBV4-3; J gene: TRBJ2-7; CDR3 protein: CASSQDLYTGGSYEQYF; CDR3 DNA: TGCGCCAGCAGCCAAGATCTATATACGGGGGGTTCCTACGAGCAGTACTTC
D gene: TRBD2; clone size: -; V gene: TRBV27; J gene: TRBJ2-6; CDR3 protein: CASRELAGGVGANVLTF; CDR3 DNA: TGTGCCAGCAGGGAACTAGCGGGAGGGGTAGGGGCCAACGTCCTGACTTTC
D gene: TRBD2; clone size: -; V gene: TRBV6-5; J gene: TRBJ2-7; CDR3 protein: CASSVAGGHYEQYF; CDR3 DNA: TGTGCCAGCAGTGTAGCGGGAGGACACTACGAGCAGTACTTC
D gene: TRBD2; clone size: -; V gene: TRBV27; J gene: TRBJ2-2; CDR3 protein: CASSLVAGRSTGELFF; CDR3 DNA: TGTGCCAGCAGTTTGGTAGCGGGAAGGTCAACCGGGGAGCTGTTTTTT
D gene: TRBD1; clone size: -; V gene: TRBV28; J gene: TRBJ1-2; CDR3 protein: CASSLPDRGRRYGYTF; CDR3 DNA: TGTGCCAGCAGTTTACCCGACAGGGGGCGTCGGTATGGCTACACCTTC
D gene: -; clone size: -; V gene: TRBV2; J gene: TRBJ1-5; CDR3 protein: CASRQVNQPQHF; CDR3 DNA: TGTGCCAGCAGACAGGTCAATCAGCCCCAGCATTTT
D gene: TRBD1; clone size: -; V gene: TRBV9; J gene: TRBJ2-2; CDR3 protein: CASNTGTGGLTGELFF; CDR3 DNA: TGTGCCAGCAACACCGGGACAGGGGGCCTCACCGGGGAGCTGTTTTTT
D gene: TRBD1; clone size: -; V gene: TRBV7-9; J gene: TRBJ1-4; CDR3 protein: CASSSSDRGVGEKLFF; CDR3 DNA: TGTGCCAGCAGCTCCTCGGACAGGGGGGTAGGAGAAAAACTGTTTTTT
D gene: -; clone size: -; V gene: TRBV5-1; J gene: TRBJ1-2; CDR3 protein: CASSFTGTVYGYTF; CDR3 DNA: TGCGCCAGCAGCTTTACAGGGACCGTCTATGGCTACACCTTC
D gene: TRBD1; clone size: few; V gene: TRBV7-9; J gene: TRBJ2-2; CDR3 protein: CASRQGWDTGELFF; CDR3 DNA: TGTGCCAGCCGACAGGGCTGGGACACCGGGGAGCTGTTTTTT
D gene: -; clone size: -; V gene: TRBV11-3; J gene: TRBJ2-7; CDR3 protein: CASAGVGFYEQYF; CDR3 DNA: TGTGCCAGCGCCGGGGTGGGTTTCTACGAGCAGTACTTC
D gene: -; clone size: -; V gene: TRBV7-9; J gene: TRBJ2-6; CDR3 protein: CASSLFLSGANVLTF; CDR3 DNA: TGTGCCAGCAGCTTATTCCTCTCTGGGGCCAACGTCCTGACTTTC
D gene: -; clone size: -; V gene: TRBV5-1; J gene: TRBJ2-2; CDR3 protein: CASSPIGLGITGELFF; CDR3 DNA: TGCGCCAGCAGCCCAATCGGCCTAGGTATTACCGGGGAGCTGTTTTTT
D gene: TRBD1; clone size: -; V gene: TRBV19; J gene: TRBJ1-1; CDR3 protein: CASSKTGGPNTEAFF; CDR3 DNA: TGTGCCAGTAGTAAAACAGGGGGGCCGAACACTGAAGCTTTCTTT
D gene: TRBD1; clone size: few; V gene: TRBV30; J gene: TRBJ1-2; CDR3 protein: CARGVGGQNGYTF; CDR3 DNA: TGTGCCCGAGGCGTAGGGGGACAGAATGGCTACACCTTC
D gene: TRBD1; clone size: few; V gene: TRBV6-4; J gene: TRBJ1-5; CDR3 protein: CSTGATGNNQPQHF; CDR3 DNA: TGTTCAACAGGGGCCACGGGTAACAATCAGCCCCAGCATTTT
D gene: TRBD1; clone size: -; V gene: TRBV7-6; J gene: TRBJ2-2; CDR3 protein: CASSFWGTGQGITGELFF; CDR3 DNA: TGTGCCAGCAGCTTTTGGGGTACGGGACAGGGAATCACCGGGGAGCTGTTTTTT